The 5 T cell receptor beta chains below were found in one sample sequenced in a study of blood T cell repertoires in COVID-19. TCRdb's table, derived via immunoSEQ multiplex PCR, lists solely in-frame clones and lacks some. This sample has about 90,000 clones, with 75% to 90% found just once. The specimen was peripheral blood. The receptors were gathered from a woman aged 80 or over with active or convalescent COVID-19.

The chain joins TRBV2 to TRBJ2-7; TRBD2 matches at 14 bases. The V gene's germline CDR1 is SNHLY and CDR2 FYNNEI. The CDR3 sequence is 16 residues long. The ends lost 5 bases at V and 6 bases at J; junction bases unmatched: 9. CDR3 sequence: CASSLGRGLAGVEQYF. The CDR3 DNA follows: TGTGCCAGCAGTCTGGGGCGGGGACTAGCGGGAGTCGAGCAGTACTTC.

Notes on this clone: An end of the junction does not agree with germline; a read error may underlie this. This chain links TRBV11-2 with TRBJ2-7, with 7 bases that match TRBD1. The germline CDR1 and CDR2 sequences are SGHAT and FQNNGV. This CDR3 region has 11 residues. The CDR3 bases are TGTGCCATTAACGAGGGGACAGCCTGGAACTTC. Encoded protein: CAINEGTAWNF.

This CDR3 is CASSFRGINEQFF. DNA of the CDR3: TGTGCCAGCAGCTTTCGGGGGATAAATGAGCAGTTCTTC. The chain employs TRBV5-6 and TRBJ2-1; the D gene is possibly TRBD2 (6 bases). The CDR3 runs 13 residues. Trimming left V 2 bases short and J 7 bases short, with 10 bases between. The germline gives CDR1 SGHDT, CDR2 YYEEEE. Full variable domain (missing parts from reference TRBV5-6 and TRBJ2-1): DAGVTQSPTHLIKTRGQQVTLRCSPKSGHDTVSWYQQALGQGPQFIFQYYEEEERQRGNFPDRFSGHQFPNYSSELNVNALLLGDSALYLCASSFRGINEQFFGPGTRLTVL.

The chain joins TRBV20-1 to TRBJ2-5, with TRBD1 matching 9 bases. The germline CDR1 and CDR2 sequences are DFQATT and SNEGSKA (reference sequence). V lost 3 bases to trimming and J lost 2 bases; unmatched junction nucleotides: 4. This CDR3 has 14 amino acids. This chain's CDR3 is CSASGDREQETQYF. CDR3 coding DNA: TGCAGTGCTAGTGGGGACAGGGAACAAGAGACCCAGTACTTC.

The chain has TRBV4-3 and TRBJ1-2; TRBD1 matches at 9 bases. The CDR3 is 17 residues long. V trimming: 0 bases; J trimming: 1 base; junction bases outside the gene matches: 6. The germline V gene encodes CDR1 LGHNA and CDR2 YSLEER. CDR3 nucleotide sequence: TGCGCCAGCAGCCAAGATATTAGGACAGGGGATAACTATGGCTACACCTTC. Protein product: CASSQDIRTGDNYGYTF.